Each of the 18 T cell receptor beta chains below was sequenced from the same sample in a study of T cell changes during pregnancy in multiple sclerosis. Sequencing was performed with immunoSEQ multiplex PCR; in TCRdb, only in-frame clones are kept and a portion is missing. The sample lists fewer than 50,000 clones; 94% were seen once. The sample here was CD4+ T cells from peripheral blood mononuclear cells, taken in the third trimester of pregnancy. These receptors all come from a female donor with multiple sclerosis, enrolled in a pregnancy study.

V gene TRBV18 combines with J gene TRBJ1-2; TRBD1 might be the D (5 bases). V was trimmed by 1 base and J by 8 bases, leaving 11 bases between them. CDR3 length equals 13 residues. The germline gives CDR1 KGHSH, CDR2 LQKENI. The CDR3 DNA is TGTGCCAGCTCACCACTACAGGACAAGGGCTACACCTTC. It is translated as CASSPLQDKGYTF.

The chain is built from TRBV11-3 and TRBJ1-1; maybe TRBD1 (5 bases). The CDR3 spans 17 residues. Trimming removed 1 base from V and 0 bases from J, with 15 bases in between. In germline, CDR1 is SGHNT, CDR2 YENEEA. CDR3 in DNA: TGTGCCAGCAGCTTAGTCCAGGGTAGTATGATGAACACTGAAGCTTTCTTT. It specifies CASSLVQGSMMNTEAFF.

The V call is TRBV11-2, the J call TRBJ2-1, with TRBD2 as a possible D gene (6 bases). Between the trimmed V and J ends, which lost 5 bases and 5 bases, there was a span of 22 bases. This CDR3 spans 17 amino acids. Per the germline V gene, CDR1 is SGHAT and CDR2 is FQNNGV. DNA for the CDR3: TGTGCCAGCAGCCTCCGGGAGTTCGGTTATAACGACAATGAGCAGTTCTTC. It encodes CASSLREFGYNDNEQFF.

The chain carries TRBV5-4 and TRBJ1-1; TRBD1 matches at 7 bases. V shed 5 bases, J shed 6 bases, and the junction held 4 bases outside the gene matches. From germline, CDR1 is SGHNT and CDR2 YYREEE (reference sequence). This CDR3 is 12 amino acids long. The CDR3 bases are TGTGCCAGCAGGGGTGACAGGGCTGAAGCTTTCTTT. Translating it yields CASRGDRAEAFF.

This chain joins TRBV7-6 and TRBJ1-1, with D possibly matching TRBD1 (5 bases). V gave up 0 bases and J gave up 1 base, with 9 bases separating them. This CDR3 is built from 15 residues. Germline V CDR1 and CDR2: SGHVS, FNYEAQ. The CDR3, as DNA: TGTGCCAGCAGCTTAGCTGGGGGGACGAACACTGAAGCTTTCTTT. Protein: CASSLAGGTNTEAFF.

The CDR3 bases are TGTGCCAGCAGTGAAATACCCGGGACAGGGATACAGTACTTC. Its protein product is CASSEIPGTGIQYF. This chain uses TRBV25-1 with TRBJ2-7; 9 nucleotides align to TRBD1. CDR1 and CDR2 (germline): MGHDK, SYGVNS. The CDR3 covers 14 residues. Trimming removed 2 bases from V and 10 bases from J; junction bases left unmatched: 9.

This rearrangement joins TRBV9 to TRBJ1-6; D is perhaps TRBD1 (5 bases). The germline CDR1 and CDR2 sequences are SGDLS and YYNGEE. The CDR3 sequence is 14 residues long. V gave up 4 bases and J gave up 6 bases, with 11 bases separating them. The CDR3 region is CASSLSDSNSPLHF. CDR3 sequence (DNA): TGTGCCAGCAGCTTATCAGACAGTAATTCACCCCTCCACTTT.

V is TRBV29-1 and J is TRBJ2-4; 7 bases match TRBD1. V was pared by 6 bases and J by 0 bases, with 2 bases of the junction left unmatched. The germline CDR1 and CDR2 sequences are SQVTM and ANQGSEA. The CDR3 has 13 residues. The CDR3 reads CSVRGIAKNIQYF. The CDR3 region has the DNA TGCAGCGTCAGGGGGATAGCCAAAAACATTCAGTACTTC.

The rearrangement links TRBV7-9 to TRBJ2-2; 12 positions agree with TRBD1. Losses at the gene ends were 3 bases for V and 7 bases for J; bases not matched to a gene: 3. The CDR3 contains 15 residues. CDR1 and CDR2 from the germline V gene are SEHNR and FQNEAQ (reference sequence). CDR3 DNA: TGTGCCAGCAGCTTTGGGACAGGGGGCTTCGGGGAGCTGTTTTTT. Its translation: CASSFGTGGFGELFF.

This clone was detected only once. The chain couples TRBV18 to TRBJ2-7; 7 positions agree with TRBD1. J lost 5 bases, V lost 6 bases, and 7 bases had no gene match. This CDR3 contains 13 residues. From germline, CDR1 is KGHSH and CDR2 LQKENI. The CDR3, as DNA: TGTGCCAGCTCCCGACAGGGCGGCGACGAGCAGTACTTC. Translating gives CASSRQGGDEQYF.

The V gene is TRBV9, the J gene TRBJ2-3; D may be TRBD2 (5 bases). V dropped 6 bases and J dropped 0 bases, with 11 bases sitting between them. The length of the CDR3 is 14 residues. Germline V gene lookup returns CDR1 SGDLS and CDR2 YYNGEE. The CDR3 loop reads CASTRGSSTDTQYF. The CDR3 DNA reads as TGTGCCAGCACCCGGGGATCTAGCACAGATACGCAGTATTTT. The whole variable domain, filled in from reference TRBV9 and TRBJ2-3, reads DSGVTQTPKHLITATGQRVTLRCSPRSGDLSVYWYQQSLDQGLQFLIQYYNGEERAKGNILERFSAQQFPDLHSELNLSSLELGDSALYFCASTRGSSTDTQYFGPGTRLTVL.

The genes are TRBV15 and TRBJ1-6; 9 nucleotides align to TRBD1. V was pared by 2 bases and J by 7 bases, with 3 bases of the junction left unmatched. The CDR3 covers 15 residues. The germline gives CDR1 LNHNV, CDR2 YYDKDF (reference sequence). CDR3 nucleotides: TGTGCCACCAGCAGAACCGGGACAGGGAATTCACCCCTCCACTTT. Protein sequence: CATSRTGTGNSPLHF.

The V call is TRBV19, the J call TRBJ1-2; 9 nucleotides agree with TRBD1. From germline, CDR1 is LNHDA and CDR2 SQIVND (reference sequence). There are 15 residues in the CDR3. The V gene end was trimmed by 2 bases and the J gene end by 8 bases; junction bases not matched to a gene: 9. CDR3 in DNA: TGTGCCAGTAGTATACGGACAGGGGCGCCGGGGGGCTACACCTTC. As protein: CASSIRTGAPGGYTF.

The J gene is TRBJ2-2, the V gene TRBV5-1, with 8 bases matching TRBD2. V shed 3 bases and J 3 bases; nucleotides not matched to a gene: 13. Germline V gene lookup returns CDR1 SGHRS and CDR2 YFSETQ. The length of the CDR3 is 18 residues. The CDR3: CASSSNIPNGRDTGELFF. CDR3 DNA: TGCGCCAGCAGCTCGAATATACCAAACGGGAGGGACACCGGGGAGCTGTTTTTT.

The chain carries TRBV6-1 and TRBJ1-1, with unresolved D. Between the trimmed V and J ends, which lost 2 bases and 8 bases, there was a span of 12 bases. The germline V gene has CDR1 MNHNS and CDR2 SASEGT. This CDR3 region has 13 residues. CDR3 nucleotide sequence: TGTGCCAGCAGTGAATCAATTTACAGAGAAGCTTTCTTT. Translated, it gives CASSESIYREAFF.

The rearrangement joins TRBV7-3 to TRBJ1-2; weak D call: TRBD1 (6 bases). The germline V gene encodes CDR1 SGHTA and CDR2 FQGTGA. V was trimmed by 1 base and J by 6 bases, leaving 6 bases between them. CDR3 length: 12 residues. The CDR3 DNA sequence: TGTGCCAGCAGCTTAAACAGGGATGGCTACACCTTC. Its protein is CASSLNRDGYTF.

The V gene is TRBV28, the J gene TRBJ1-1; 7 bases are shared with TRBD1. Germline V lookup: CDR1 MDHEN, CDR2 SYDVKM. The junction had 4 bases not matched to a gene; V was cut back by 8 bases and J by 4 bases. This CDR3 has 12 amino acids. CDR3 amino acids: CASFDRATEAFF. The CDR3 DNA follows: TGTGCCAGCTTCGACAGGGCCACTGAAGCTTTCTTT.

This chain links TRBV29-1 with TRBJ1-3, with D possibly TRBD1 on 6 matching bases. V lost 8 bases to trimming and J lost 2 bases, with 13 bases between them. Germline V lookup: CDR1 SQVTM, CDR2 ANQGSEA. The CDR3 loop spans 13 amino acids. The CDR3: CSCVGGAGNTIYF. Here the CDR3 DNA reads TGCAGCTGCGTAGGGGGGGCTGGAAACACCATATATTTT.